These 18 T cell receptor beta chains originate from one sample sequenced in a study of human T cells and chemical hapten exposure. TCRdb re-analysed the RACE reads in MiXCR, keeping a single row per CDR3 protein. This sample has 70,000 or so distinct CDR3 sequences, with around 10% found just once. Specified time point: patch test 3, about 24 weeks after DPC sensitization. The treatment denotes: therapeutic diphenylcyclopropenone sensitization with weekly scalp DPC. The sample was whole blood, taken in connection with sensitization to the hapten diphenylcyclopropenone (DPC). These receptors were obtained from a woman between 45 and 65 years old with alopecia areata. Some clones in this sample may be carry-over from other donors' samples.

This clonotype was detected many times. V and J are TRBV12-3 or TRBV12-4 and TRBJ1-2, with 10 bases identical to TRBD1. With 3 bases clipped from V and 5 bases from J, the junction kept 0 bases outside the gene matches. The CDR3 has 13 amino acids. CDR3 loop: CASSLGQGYGYTF. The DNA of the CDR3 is TGTGCCAGCAGTTTGGGACAGGGGTATGGCTACACCTTC.

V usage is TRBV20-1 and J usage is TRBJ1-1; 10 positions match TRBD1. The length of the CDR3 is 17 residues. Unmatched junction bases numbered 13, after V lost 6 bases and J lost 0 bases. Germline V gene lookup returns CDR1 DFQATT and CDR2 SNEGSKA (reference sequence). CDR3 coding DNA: TGCAGTGCCTGGGTAGACAGGGGGCCGAATTTGAACACTGAAGCTTTCTTT. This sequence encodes CSAWVDRGPNLNTEAFF.

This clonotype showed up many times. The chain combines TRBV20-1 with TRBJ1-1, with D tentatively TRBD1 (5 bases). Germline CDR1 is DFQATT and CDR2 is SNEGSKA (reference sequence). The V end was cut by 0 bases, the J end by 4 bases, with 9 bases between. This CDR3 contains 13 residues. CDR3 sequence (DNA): TGCAGTGCTAGAGATCGTGGGGGCACTGAAGCTTTCTTT. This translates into CSARDRGGTEAFF.

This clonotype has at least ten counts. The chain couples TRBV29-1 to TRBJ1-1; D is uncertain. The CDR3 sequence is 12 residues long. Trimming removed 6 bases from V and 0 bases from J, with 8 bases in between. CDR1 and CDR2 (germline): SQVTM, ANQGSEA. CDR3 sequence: CSVKVLNTEAFF. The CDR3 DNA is TGCAGCGTAAAGGTCCTGAACACTGAAGCTTTCTTT.

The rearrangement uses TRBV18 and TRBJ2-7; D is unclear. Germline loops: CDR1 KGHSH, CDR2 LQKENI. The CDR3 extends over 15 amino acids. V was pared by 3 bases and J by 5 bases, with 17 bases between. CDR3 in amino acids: CASSPNSANRDEQYF. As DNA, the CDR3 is TGTGCCAGCTCACCTAACTCCGCAAATAGAGACGAGCAGTACTTC.

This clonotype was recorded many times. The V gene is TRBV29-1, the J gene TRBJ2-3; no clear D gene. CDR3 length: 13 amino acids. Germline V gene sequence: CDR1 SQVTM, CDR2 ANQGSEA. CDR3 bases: TGCAGTTCCTTGCGAGGCCTCACAGATACGCAGTATTTT. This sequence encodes CSSLRGLTDTQYF.

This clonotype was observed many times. The CDR3 is CSARDSVTANEQFF. The CDR3 DNA is TGCAGTGCTAGAGATAGTGTGACTGCTAATGAGCAGTTCTTC. The chain employs TRBV20-1 and TRBJ2-1; D is ambiguous. V was shortened by 0 bases and J by 7 bases, with 13 bases between the two germline ends. The germline gives CDR1 DFQATT, CDR2 SNEGSKA (reference sequence). This CDR3 is built from 14 residues.

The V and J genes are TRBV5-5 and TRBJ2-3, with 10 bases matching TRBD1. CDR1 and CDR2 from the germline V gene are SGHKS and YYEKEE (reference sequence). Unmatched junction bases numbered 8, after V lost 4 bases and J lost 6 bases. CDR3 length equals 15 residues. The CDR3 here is CASSLDRGPGDTQYF. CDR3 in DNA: TGTGCCAGCAGCCTCGACAGGGGGCCGGGGGATACGCAGTATTTT. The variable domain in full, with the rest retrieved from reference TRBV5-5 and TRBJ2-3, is DAGVTQSPTHLIKTRGQQVTLRCSPISGHKSVSWYQQVLGQGPQFIFQYYEKEERGRGNFPDRFSARQFPNYSSELNVNALLLGDSALYLCASSLDRGPGDTQYFGPGTRLTVL.

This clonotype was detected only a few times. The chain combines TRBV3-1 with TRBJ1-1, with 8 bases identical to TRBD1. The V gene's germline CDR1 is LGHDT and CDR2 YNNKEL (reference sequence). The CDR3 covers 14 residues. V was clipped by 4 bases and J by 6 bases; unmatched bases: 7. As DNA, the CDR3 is TGTGCCAGCAGCCTATGGGACAGGACCTCTGAAGCTTTCTTT. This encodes CASSLWDRTSEAFF. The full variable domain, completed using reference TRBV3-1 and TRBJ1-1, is DTAVSQTPKYLVTQMGNDKSIKCEQNLGHDTMYWYKQDSKKFLKIMFSYNNKELIINETVPNRFSPKSPDKAHLNLHINSLELGDSAVYFCASSLWDRTSEAFFGQGTRLTVV.

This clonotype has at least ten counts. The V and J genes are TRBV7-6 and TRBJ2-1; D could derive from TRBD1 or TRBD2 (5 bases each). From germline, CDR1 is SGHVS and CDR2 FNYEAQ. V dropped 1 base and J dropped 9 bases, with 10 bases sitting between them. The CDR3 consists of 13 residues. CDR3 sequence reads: CASSLVGVGEQFF. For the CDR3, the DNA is TGTGCCAGCAGCTTAGTGGGGGTTGGTGAGCAGTTCTTC.

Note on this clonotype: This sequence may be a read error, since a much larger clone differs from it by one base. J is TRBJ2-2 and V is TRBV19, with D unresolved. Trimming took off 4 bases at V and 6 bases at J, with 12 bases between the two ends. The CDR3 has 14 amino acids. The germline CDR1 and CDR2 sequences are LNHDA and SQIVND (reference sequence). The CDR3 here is CASSKRPNAGELFF. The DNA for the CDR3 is TGTGCCAGTAGTAAACGGCCCAACGCCGGGGAGCTGTTTTTT.

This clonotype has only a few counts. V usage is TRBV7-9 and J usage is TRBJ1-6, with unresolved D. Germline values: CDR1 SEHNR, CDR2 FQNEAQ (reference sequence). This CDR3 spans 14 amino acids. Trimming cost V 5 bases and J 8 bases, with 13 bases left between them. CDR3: CASSRPGADSPLHF. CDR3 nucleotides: TGTGCCAGCAGCCGTCCGGGCGCCGATTCACCCCTCCACTTT.

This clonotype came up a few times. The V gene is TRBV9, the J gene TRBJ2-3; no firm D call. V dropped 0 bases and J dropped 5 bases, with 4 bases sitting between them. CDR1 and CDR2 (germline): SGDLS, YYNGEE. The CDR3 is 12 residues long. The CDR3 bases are TGTGCCAGCAGCGTAGGCGAAGATACGCAGTATTTT. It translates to CASSVGEDTQYF.

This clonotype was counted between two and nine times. The CDR3 DNA reads TGTGCCAGTAGTGTCTTGCCTCCGGGGGGCGGCTACAATGAGCAGTTCTTC. It translates to CASSVLPPGGGYNEQFF. V gene TRBV19 combines with J gene TRBJ2-1, with D possibly TRBD2 on 7 matching bases. Germline V gene data show CDR1 as LNHDA and CDR2 as SQIVND (reference sequence). CDR3 size: 17 residues. V was trimmed by 5 bases and J by 3 bases, leaving 20 bases between them.

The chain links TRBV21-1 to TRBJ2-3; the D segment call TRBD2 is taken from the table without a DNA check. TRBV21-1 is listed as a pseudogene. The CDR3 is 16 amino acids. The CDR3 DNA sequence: TGTGCCAGCGGAGGACTAGCGGGAGGAGGCGGTGATACGCAGTATTTT. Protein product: CASGGLAGGGGDTQYF.

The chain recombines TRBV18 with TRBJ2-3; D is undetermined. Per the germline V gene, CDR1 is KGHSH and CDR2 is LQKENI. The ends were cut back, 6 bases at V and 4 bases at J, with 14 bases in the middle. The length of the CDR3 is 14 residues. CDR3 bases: TGTGCCAGCTCTCCGAACTACCGCGCAGATACGCAGTATTTT. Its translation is CASSPNYRADTQYF.

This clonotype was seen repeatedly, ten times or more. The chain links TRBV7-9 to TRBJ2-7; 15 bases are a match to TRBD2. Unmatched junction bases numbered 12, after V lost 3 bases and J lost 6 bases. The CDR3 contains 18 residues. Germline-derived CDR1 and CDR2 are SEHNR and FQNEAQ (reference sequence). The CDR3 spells CASSLGLAGGAITLEQYF. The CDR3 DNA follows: TGTGCCAGCAGCTTGGGACTAGCGGGGGGTGCAATAACCCTCGAGCAGTACTTC.

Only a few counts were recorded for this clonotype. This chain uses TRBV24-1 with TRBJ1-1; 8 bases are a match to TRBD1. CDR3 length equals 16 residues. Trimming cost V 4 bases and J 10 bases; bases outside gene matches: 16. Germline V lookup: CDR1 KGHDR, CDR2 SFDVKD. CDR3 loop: CATSDPRGQGAMVAFF. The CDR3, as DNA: TGTGCCACCAGTGACCCGCGAGGGCAGGGGGCGATGGTAGCTTTCTTT.